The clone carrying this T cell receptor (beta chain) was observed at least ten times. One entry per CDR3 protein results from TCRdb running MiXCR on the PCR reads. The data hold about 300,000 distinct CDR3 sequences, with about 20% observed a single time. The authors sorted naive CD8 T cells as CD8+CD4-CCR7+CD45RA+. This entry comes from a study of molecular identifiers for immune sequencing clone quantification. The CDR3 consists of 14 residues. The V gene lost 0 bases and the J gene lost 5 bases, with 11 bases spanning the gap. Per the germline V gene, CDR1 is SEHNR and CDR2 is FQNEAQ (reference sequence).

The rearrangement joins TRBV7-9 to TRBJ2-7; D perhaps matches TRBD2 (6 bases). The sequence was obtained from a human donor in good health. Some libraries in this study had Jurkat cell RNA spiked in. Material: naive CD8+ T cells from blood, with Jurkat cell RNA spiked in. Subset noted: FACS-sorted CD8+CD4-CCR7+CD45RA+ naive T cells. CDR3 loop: CASSLALGGDEQYF. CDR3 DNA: TGTGCCAGCAGCTTAGCCCTCGGGGGAGACGAGCAGTACTTC.